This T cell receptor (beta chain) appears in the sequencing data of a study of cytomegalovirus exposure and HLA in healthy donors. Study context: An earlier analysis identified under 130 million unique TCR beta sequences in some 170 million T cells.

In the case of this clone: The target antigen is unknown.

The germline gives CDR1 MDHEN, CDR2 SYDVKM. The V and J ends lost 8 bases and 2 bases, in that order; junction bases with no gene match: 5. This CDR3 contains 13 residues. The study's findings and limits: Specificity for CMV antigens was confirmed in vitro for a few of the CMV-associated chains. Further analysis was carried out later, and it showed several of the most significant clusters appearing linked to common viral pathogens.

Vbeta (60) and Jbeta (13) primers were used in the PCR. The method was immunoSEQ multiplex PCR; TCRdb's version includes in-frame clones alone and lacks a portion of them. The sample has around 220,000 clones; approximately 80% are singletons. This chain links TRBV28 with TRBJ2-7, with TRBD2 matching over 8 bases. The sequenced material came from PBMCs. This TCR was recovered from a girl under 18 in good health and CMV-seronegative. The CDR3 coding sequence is TGTGCCAGCGGAACTAGCGGTCCCTACGAGCAGTACTTC. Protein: CASGTSGPYEQYF.